Detailed here is one T cell receptor (beta chain). This record belongs to a study of shared T cell receptors in the human thymus. V was clipped by 3 bases and J by 5 bases, with 19 bases between them. The CDR3 consists of 16 residues. Germline lookup yields CDR1 MDHEN and CDR2 SYDVKM. Generated by immunoSEQ multiplex PCR, the TCRdb table keeps only in-frame clones and is missing some. In the table there are more than 550,000 clones, 70% to 90% of which are singletons. This sample also belongs to another study, concerning human thymus T cells. As reported in that work: Donors were healthy Finnish infants having corrective surgery for congenital heart defects. Gene usage (both V and J) appeared biased in thymic and blood repertoires. Related research reported highly overlapping thymic repertoires among unrelated individuals.

The clonotype was recovered from a girl less than two years old with a congenital heart defect. The V call is TRBV28, the J call TRBJ1-2; D is possibly TRBD1 (6 bases). Specimen: thymocytes. CDR3 nucleotide sequence: TGTGCCAGCAGTTTCCTTTTTTTGACAGGTGGTTATGGCTACACCTTC. It codes for CASSFLFLTGGYGYTF.